This T cell receptor (beta chain) was captured by sequencing in a study of blood T cell repertoires in COVID-19. Across the study: T cells, B-cell-depleted T cells, or PBMCs provided the cDNA or gDNA that served as material.

Trimming took 3 bases from V and 1 from J; bases not matched to a gene: 1. Germline V gene data show CDR1 as LNHDA and CDR2 as SQIVND (reference sequence). The CDR3 is made up of 14 amino acids. Original processing methods: Amplification from reference gene primers served as the basis for estimated nucleated cell counts. The table came from immunoSEQ multiplex PCR; TCRdb's copy has only in-frame clones and leaves some out. V, J and clone size derive from that table, while D and trimming were established from the DNA sequence. The table has fewer than 350,000 clones, 70% to 90% seen once. Remarks on this clone: Within the sample, other DNA sequences also encode this same CDR3.

The genes are TRBV19 and TRBJ2-7; 9 nucleotides agree with TRBD1. The sequenced sample was peripheral blood. The source is a human donor in a cohort sampled during active COVID-19. DNA for the CDR3: TGTGCCAGTAGTATTGGACAGGGGTCCTACGAGCAGTACTTC. It encodes CASSIGQGSYEQYF.